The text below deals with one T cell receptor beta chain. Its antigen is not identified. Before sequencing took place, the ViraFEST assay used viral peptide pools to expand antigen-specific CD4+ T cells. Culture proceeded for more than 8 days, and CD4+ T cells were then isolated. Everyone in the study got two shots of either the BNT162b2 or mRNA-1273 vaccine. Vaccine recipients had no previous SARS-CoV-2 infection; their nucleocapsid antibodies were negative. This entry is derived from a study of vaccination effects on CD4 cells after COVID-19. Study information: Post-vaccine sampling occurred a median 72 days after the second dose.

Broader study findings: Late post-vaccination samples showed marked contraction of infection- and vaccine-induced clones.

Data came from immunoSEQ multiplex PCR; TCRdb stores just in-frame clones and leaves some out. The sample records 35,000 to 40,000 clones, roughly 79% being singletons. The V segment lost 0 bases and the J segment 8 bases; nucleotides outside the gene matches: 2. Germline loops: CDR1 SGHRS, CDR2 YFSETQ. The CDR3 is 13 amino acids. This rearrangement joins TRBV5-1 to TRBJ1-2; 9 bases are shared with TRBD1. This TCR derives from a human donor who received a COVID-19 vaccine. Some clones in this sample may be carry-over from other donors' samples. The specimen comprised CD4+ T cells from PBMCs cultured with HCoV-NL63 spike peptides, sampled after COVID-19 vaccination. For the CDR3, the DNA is TGCGCCAGCAGCTTGGGACAGGGGGAAGGCTACACCTTC. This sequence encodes CASSLGQGEGYTF. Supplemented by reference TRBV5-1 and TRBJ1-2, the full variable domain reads KAGVTQTPRYLIKTRGQQVTLSCSPISGHRSVSWYQQTPGQGLQFLFEYFSETQRNKGNFPGRFSGRQFSNSRSEMNVSTLELGDSALYLCASSLGQGEGYTFGSGTRLTVV.